These T cell receptor beta chains were read from a single sample in a study of cytomegalovirus exposure and HLA in healthy donors. The method was immunoSEQ multiplex PCR; TCRdb's version includes in-frame clones alone and lacks a portion of them. The repertoire holds around 130,000 clones, with approximately 85% as singletons. The specimen was PBMCs. All receptors come from a boy aged 10-17 years in good health and CMV-seronegative. CDR3s include the opening cysteine and the closing phenylalanine or tryptophan. D genes are given only for firm matches. The size entry is marked missing in some rows and otherwise reads once, few, many or a size class.

DNA	CDR3	V	D	J	size
TGCGCCAGCAGCCAAGGGGCCACTGAAGCTTTCTTT	CASSQGATEAFF	TRBV4-1	.	TRBJ1-1	.
TGTGCCAGCAGCTCACTAGCGGGAAAGAACAATGAGCAGTTCTTC	CASSSLAGKNNEQFF	TRBV7-3	TRBD2	TRBJ2-1	.
TGCGCCAGCAGCCAAGAGTCGGGGGGGGCGCCAGATACGCAGTATTTT	CASSQESGGAPDTQYF	TRBV4-3	TRBD2	TRBJ2-3	.
TGTGCCAGCAGCGTAGATGCAATGGGGCAAGGTGCCAACGTCCTGACTTTC	CASSVDAMGQGANVLTF	TRBV9	.	TRBJ2-6	.
TGTGCCAGCAGTAACGTTAGGAGAGAAGAGACCCAGTACTTC	CASSNVRREETQYF	TRBV7-9	.	TRBJ2-5	.
TGTGCCAGCTCACCACCAGAGCGGGGGGGCCATAAGACCCAGTACTTC	CASSPPERGGHKTQYF	TRBV18	TRBD2	TRBJ2-5	.
TGCAGCGTGTCAAACCGGGACAGGGGGGACTATGGCTACACCTTC	CSVSNRDRGDYGYTF	TRBV29-1	TRBD1	TRBJ1-2	.
TGCAGTGCTAGCGGAGACGAAAAACTGTTTTTT	CSASGDEKLFF	TRBV20-1	.	TRBJ1-4	.
TGTGCCAGCAGCTTGGCACCCAGGAATGAAAAACTGTTTTTT	CASSLAPRNEKLFF	TRBV5-4	.	TRBJ1-4	once
TGTGCCAGCAGCCAAGATTTAACTAGCGGGGGGACACCGCACATGGATACGCAGTATTTT	CASSQDLTSGGTPHMDTQYF	TRBV4-2	TRBD2	TRBJ2-3	.
TGCGCCAGCAGCCGGCGAGGGGGTGACAATGAGCAGTTCTTC	CASSRRGGDNEQFF	TRBV5-1	.	TRBJ2-1	once
TGTGCCAGCAGCCCGGGACAGGGGAACACTGAAGCTTTCTTT	CASSPGQGNTEAFF	TRBV5-4	TRBD1	TRBJ1-1	.
TGTGCCAGCAGCTTAACGTTTAGCGGGGCCATCTACAATGAGCAGTTCTTC	CASSLTFSGAIYNEQFF	TRBV7-6	TRBD2	TRBJ2-1	.
TGTGCCAGCAGCAGCGACAGGGTCGGCTACACCTTC	CASSSDRVGYTF	TRBV27	TRBD1	TRBJ1-2	.
TGTGCCAGCAGCCTGACCGGACAGGGGTACTATGGCTACCCCTTC	CASSLTGQGYYGYPF	TRBV27	TRBD1	TRBJ1-2	.
TGTGCCAGCAGTGAATTGCGAGCCTATGGCTACACCTTC	CASSELRAYGYTF	TRBV2	.	TRBJ1-2	few
TGCGCCAGCAGCTTGGGTGAGGGAAACACCATATATTTT	CASSLGEGNTIYF	TRBV5-1	.	TRBJ1-3	once
TGTGCCAGCAGCAGGGACAGGGGACGCTACGAGCAGTACTTC	CASSRDRGRYEQYF	TRBV6-5	TRBD1	TRBJ2-7	few
TGCGCCAGCAGCCAAGCCCCAGGGACTAACTATGGCTACACCTTC	CASSQAPGTNYGYTF	TRBV4-3	.	TRBJ1-2	.
TGTGCCAGCAGCTTAAGTGGAGGGGCGGGACCCACAGATACGCAGTATTTT	CASSLSGGAGPTDTQYF	TRBV7-3	.	TRBJ2-3	.
TGTGCCAGCAGCTCACGGGGGGGGCGCGGGAGAAATGAGCAGTTCTTC	CASSSRGGRGRNEQFF	TRBV7-9	TRBD2	TRBJ2-1	.
TGTGCCAGCAGCTTAATGGGACTAGCTGAGCAGTTCTTC	CASSLMGLAEQFF	TRBV7-3	TRBD2	TRBJ2-1	few
TGTGCCAGCAGCTCTGGAGGGGGCCTCCAAGAGACCCAGTACTTC	CASSSGGGLQETQYF	TRBV9	.	TRBJ2-5	.
TGTGCCAGCAGAAGGACAGGGCGAAGCTCCTACGAGCAGTACTTC	CASRRTGRSSYEQYF	TRBV6-5	TRBD1	TRBJ2-7	.
TGTTCCAGCAGCTTCTGGACTAGTAATGAGCAGTTCTTC	CSSSFWTSNEQFF	TRBV7-9	TRBD2	TRBJ2-1	.
TGTGCCAGCAGCCTAATAGCGGAAAGAGAGACCCAGTACTTC	CASSLIAERETQYF	TRBV7-3	.	TRBJ2-5	.
TGCGCCAGCAGCTTGTCTAGCGGGGTTTACAATGAGCAGTTCTTC	CASSLSSGVYNEQFF	TRBV5-1	TRBD2	TRBJ2-1	few
TGTGCCAGTAGTACCACCAGGGGAGAAGGCTTCGAGCAGTACTTC	CASSTTRGEGFEQYF	TRBV19	.	TRBJ2-7	.
TGTGCCAGCAGTTACGGGAGAGACGATGAAAAACTGTTTTTT	CASSYGRDDEKLFF	TRBV6-5	.	TRBJ1-4	.
TGTGCCAGCAGCCCAGGGACTAGCGGGGGGGCAAGGGAGACCCAGTACTTC	CASSPGTSGGARETQYF	TRBV5-6	TRBD2	TRBJ2-5	.
TGTGCCTGGTCCAGGACAGGGGGCTATGGCTACACCTTC	CAWSRTGGYGYTF	TRBV30	TRBD1	TRBJ1-2	.
TGTGCCAGCAGCTTAGCGGGAGTGGACGAGCAGTACTTC	CASSLAGVDEQYF	TRBV7-2	.	TRBJ2-7	.
TGCGCCAGCAGCTTAATCAGGACTAGCGGGAGTCGGTCCTACAATGAGCAGTTCTTC	CASSLIRTSGSRSYNEQFF	TRBV5-1	TRBD2	TRBJ2-1	.
TGTGCCAGTAGTGGAACAGGGTTACCTGGAAACACCATATATTTT	CASSGTGLPGNTIYF	TRBV19	.	TRBJ1-3	.
TGTGCCAGCACGAGAAAGCAATGGGAGACCCAGTACTTC	CASTRKQWETQYF	TRBV25-1	.	TRBJ2-5	.